This is a list of T cell receptor beta chains from one sample in a study of identifying expanded T cells in peripheral blood. Only in-frame clones appear in the TCRdb table, and some are missing; sequencing was by immunoSEQ multiplex PCR. The table has 60,000 or so clones, approximately 80% seen once; the top ten hold approximately 19%. The specimen was blood. All receptors derive from a person aged 18 to 75 in good health. CDR3s include the opening cysteine and the closing phenylalanine or tryptophan. D genes are given only for firm matches. Part of the rows lack a size; the others show once, few, many or a class for expanded clones.

>.|.|TRBJ2-2|TRBV25-1
CASSARVGTGELFF
TGTGCCAGCAGTGCCAGGGTTGGCACCGGGGAGCTGTTTTTT
>.|.|TRBJ1-1|TRBV5-1
CASSLEGQAAFF
TGCGCCAGCAGCTTAGAAGGGCAAGCGGCTTTCTTT
>TRBD2|.|TRBJ2-3|TRBV7-6
CASSLNLAGAGDTQYF
TGTGCCAGCAGCTTAAATCTTGCGGGAGCGGGGGATACGCAGTATTTT
>TRBD1|.|TRBJ2-1|TRBV7-8
CASSLAGTVNEQFF
TGTGCCAGCAGCTTAGCGGGGACAGTTAATGAGCAGTTCTTC
>.|.|TRBJ2-1|TRBV7-3
CASSLTWGEQFF
TGTGCCAGCAGCTTAACGTGGGGTGAGCAGTTCTTC
>TRBD2|few|TRBJ2-5|TRBV7-8
CASSLGLAPQETQYF
TGTGCCAGCAGCTTGGGACTAGCGCCACAAGAGACCCAGTACTTC
>TRBD1|.|TRBJ1-5|TRBV19
CASSIGDRTTQPQHF
TGTGCCAGTAGTATTGGGGACAGGACAACTCAGCCCCAGCATTTT
>.|.|TRBJ1-3|TRBV6-6
CASSLNTIYF
TGTGCCAGCAGCCTAAACACCATATATTTT
>.|few|TRBJ1-1|TRBV15
CATSPPNAKTEAFF
TGTGCCACCAGCCCACCTAACGCGAAAACTGAAGCTTTCTTT
>.|.|TRBJ1-5|TRBV27
CASSFATGINQPQHF
TGTGCCAGCAGTTTCGCAACGGGGATAAATCAGCCCCAGCATTTT
>.|.|TRBJ2-7|TRBV9
CASSAGVADTYEQYF
TGTGCCAGCAGCGCGGGGGTAGCGGATACCTACGAGCAGTACTTC
>.|.|TRBJ1-3|TRBV6-1
CASSEQGRSGNTIYF
TGTGCCAGCAGTGAACAAGGGCGCTCTGGAAACACCATATATTTT
>.|.|TRBJ1-3|TRBV6-5
CASSSVDRMNTIYF
TGTGCCAGCAGTTCGGTAGACAGGATGAACACCATATATTTT
>.|.|TRBJ1-1|TRBV19
CASSTQANTEAFF
TGTGCCAGTAGTACCCAAGCGAACACTGAAGCTTTCTTT